This T cell receptor beta chain is drawn from a study of PD-1 blockade in mismatch repair-deficient tumors (dated by TCRdb to about 2017). Context from the whole study: Between September 2013 and late 2016, the trial enrolled about 78 consecutive patients with roughly twelve types of mismatch repair-deficient cancer, all of whom had received prior treatment and were progressing. Tumor-associated T cell clones were tracked in the peripheral blood of patients responding to PD-1 blockade by deep sequencing of TCR CDR3 regions.

Points the paper makes about the study in general: After pembrolizumab, tumor-resident clones, which were often undetectable in blood before treatment, expanded rapidly and then contracted, generally ahead of radiologic responses. Clonal expansion was elicited by three of seven peptides, and 142 unique blood TCRs were yielded, about seven of which were also found in tumor; all positive peptides were derived from frameshift mutations.

This specimen's time point label, interpreted: roughly 9-day in vitro stimulation with candidate neoantigen peptide 2. Mismatch repair deficiency in every enrolled patient was established by polymerase chain reaction or immunohistochemistry. TCR sequencing was performed for a few patients who responded to pembrolizumab therapy. Roughly seven ELISpot-reactive candidate neoantigen peptides were each used in an approximately eleven-day in vitro stimulation before TCR sequencing. A control culture lacking peptide was run in an identical manner and was used as the baseline for calculation of clone fold changes. In the phase II trial, pembrolizumab PD-1 blockade was tested prospectively in advanced mismatch repair-deficient cancers, no matter which tissue of origin the cancers came from. Libraries were built with the immunoSEQ multiplex PCR assay. In the authors' own workflow: Clones were defined as neoantigen-specific by significant expansion to the relevant peptide and no significant expansion to any other tested peptide. Held by TCRdb, this immuneACCESS table contains in-frame sequences only and omits some clones. Under half of the omission traces to an unresolved V gene where checked; the cause of the rest is unknown. V and J calls and clone size come straight from that table; D and trimming were deduced from the DNA. The sample table contains approximately 9,700 clones; only one count was recorded for about 86% of them. The ten top clones hold 22% of the sample.

CDR3 length: 15 amino acids, cysteine to phenylalanine. Of all the DNA, just the CDR3 is kept, 45 bases in frame from base 1. CDR1 and CDR2 (SGHNT, YENEEA) derive from the germline V gene. Trimming takes 5 bases off V and 4 bases off J; junction bases not matched to a gene: 5. As concerns this clone: Its antigen remains unidentified. It has no much larger one-base neighbor in the sample; base qualities were not kept.

Source: cells cultured in vitro, taken from a patient treated with pembrolizumab. This TCR was sampled from an adult with mismatch repair-deficient cancer. The V and J genes are TRBV11-3 and TRBJ2-7; TRBD2 lines up with 13 middle nucleotides. The DNA sequence follows: TGTGCCAGCAGCGGTGGGACTAGCGGGGTGTACGAGCAGTACTTC. The encoded protein is CASSGGTSGVYEQYF.